This TCR beta chain was obtained from a study of CD8+ T cells in alopecia areata. The overall study: At a dose of 5 to 10 mg twice daily, oral tofacitinib was given to treated patients. The duration of tofacitinib was 6 to 18 months, with 6 months off drug afterward.

Once RNA had been extracted, it was reverse transcribed into cDNA to act as the sequencing template. TCRdb's copy holds only in-frame clones and misses some; the assay was immunoSEQ multiplex PCR. This sample has around 140,000 clones, with roughly 61% found just once. Lesional scalp punch biopsies and peripheral blood were collected from alopecia areata patients. Germline V CDR1 and CDR2: SGHNT, YENEEA. The CDR3 length is 16 residues. The V and J ends lost 5 bases and 4 bases respectively, with 21 bases between them. The chain uses TRBV11-3 and TRBJ2-7; D perhaps matches TRBD1 (6 bases). The source of this sequence is a human donor with alopecia areata. Sequenced material: CD4+ T cells sorted from blood, taken at week 0. CDR3 protein: CASSQEQGGGLYEQYF. As DNA, the CDR3 is TGTGCCAGCAGCCAGGAGCAGGGTGGGGGCCTGTACGAGCAGTACTTC.